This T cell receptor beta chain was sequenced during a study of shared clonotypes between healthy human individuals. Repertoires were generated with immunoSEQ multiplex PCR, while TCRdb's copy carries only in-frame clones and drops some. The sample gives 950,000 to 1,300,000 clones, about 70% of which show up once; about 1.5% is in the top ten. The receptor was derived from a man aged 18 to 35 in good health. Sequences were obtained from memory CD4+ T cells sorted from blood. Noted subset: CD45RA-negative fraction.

CDR3 residues: CASSYERNTEAFF. In nucleotides, the CDR3 is TGTGCCAGCAGTTACGAGCGGAACACTGAAGCTTTCTTT. This chain connects TRBV6-5 to TRBJ1-1; D is unclear. In germline, CDR1 is MNHEY, CDR2 SVGAGI. Deletions cut 2 bases from V and 1 base from J, with 5 bases between. The length of the CDR3 is 13 residues.